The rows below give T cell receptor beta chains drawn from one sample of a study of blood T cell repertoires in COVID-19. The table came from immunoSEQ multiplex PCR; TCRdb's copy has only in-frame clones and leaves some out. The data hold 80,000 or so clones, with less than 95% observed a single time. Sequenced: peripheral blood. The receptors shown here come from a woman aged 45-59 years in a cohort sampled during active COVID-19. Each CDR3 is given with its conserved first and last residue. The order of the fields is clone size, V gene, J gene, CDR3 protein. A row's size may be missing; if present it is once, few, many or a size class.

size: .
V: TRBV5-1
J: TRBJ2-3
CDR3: CASSPGTGRDTQYF

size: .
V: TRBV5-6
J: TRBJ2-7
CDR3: CASSARGRGYEQYF

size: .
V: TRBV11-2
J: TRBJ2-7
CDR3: CASSPPGDSLLYEQYF

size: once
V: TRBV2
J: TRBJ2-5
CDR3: CASSAQETQYF

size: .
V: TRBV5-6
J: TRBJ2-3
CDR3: CASSSRRGQAATDTQYF

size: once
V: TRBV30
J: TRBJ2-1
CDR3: CAWSGVLGTSGRDNEQFF

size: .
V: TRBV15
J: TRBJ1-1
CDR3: CATSRQGQNTEAFF

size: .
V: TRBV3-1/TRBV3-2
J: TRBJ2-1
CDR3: CASSDKPSEQFF

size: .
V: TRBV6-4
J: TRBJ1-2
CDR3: CASSERTPPNYGYTF

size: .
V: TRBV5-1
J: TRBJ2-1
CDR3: CASSLAGTSGSNEQFF

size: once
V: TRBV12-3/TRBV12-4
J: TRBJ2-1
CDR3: CASSLYLNNEQFF

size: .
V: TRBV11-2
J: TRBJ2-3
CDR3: CASSGGLAGSWGTDTQYF

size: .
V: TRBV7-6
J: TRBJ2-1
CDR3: CASSLTGTGNDNEQFF

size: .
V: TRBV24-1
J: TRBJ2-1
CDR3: CATSDATSFYNEQFF

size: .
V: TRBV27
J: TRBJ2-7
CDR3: CASSLSAPYEQYF

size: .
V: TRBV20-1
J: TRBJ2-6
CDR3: CSASGRTGNSGANVLTF

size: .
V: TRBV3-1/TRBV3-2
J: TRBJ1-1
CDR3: CASSQVVGANTEAFF

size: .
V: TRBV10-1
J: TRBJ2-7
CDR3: CASSVLTSGYEQYF

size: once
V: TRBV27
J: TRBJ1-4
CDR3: CASRPGGNVEKLFF

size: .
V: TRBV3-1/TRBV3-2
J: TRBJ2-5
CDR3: CASSQPSGRRETQYF

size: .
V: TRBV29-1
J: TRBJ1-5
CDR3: CSVSDRVNQPQHF

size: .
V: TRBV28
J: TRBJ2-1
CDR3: CASSPPEGYNEQFF

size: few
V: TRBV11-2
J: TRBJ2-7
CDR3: CASSHPPGNDEQYF

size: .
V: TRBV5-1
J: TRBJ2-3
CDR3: CASSPSPGTTSTDTQYF